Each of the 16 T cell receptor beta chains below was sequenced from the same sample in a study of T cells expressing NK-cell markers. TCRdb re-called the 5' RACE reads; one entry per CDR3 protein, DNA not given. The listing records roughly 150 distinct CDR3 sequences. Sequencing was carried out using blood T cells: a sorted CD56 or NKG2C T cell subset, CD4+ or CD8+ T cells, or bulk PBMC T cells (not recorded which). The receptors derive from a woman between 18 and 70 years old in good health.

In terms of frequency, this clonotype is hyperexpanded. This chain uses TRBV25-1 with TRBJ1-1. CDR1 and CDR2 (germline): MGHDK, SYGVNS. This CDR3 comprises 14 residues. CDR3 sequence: CASSEYRPNTEAFF.

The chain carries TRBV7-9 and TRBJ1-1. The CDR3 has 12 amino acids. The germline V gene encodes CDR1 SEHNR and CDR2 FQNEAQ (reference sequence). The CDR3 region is CASRAGNTEAFF.

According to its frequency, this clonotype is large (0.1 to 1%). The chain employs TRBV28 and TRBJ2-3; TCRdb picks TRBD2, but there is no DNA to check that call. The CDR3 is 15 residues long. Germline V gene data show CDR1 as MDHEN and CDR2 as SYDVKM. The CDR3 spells CASSPIGLLTNTQYF.

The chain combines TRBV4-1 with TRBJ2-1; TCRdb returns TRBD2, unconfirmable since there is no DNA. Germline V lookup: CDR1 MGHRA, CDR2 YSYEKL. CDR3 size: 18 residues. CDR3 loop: CASSQEVFGLAGGDEQFF.

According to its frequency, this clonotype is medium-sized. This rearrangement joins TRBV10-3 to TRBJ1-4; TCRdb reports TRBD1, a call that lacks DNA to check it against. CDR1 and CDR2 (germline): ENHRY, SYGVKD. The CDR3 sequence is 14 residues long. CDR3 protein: CAISPNTGFEKLFF.

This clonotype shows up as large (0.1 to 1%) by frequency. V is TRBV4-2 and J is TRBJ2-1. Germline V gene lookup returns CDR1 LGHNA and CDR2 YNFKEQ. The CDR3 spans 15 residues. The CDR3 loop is CASSQPFDSYNEQFF.

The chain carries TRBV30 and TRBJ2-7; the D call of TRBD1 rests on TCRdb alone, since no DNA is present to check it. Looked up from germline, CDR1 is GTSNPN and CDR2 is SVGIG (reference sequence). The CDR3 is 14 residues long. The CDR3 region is CAWEEVAGSYEQYF.

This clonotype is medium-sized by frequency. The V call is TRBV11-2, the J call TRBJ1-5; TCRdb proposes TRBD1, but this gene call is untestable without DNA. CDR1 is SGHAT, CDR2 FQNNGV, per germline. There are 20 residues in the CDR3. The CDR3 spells CASSLDRPGGRSPPAQPQHF.

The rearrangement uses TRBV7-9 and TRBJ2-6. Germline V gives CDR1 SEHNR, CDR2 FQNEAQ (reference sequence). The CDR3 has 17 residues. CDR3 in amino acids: CASSVTRAISGANVLTF. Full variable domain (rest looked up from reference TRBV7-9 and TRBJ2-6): DTGVSQNPRHKITKRGQNVTFRCDPISEHNRLYWYRQTLGQGPEFLTYFQNEAQLEKSRLLSDRFSAERPKGSFSTLEIQRTEQGDSAMYLCASSVTRAISGANVLTFGAGSRLTVL.

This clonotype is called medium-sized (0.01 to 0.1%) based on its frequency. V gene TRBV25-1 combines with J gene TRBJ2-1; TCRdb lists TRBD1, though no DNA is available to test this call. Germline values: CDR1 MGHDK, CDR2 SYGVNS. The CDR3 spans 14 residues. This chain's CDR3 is CASSPPWVLGEQFF.

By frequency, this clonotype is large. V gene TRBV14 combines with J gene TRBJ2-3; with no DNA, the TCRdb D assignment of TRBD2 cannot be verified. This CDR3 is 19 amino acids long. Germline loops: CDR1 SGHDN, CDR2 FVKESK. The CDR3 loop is CASRPVLAGGPHRTDTQYF.

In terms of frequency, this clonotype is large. This chain's CDR3 is CASSSVSNPHEQYF. The chain links TRBV7-9 to TRBJ2-7. Germline assignment: CDR1 SEHNR and CDR2 FQNEAQ (reference sequence). The CDR3 sequence is 14 residues long.

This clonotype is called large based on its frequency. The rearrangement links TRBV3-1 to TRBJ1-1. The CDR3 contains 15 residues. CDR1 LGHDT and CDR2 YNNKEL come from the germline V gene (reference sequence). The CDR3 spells CASSQFGGLNTEAFF.

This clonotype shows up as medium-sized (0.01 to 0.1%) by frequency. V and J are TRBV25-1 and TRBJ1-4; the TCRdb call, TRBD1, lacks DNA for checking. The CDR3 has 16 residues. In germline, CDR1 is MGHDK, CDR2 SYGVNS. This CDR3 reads CASSGPGPAGAEKLFF. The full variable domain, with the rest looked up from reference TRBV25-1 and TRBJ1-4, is EADIYQTPRYLVIGTGKKITLECSQTMGHDKMYWYQQDPGMELHLIHYSYGVNSTEKGDLSSESTVSRIRTEHFPLTLESARPSHTSQYLCASSGPGPAGAEKLFFGSGTQLSVL.

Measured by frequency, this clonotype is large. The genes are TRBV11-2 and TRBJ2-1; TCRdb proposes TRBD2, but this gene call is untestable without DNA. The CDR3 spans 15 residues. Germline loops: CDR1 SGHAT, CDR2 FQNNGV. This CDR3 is CASSDPRGSYNEQFF.

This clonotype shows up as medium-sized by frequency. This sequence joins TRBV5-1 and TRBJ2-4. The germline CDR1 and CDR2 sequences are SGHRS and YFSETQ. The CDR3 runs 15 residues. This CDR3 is CASSPLTVAKNIQYF.